The 31 T cell receptor beta chains below were found in one sample sequenced in a study of blood T cell repertoires in COVID-19. TCRdb's copy holds only in-frame clones and misses some; the assay was immunoSEQ multiplex PCR. The repertoire has just over 350,000 clones, approximately 86% of them found once; the top ten carry 7.1%. What was sequenced was peripheral blood. All receptors come from a woman aged 55-69 years with COVID-19, enrolled during active disease.

V gene TRBV2 combines with J gene TRBJ2-3; TRBD1 agrees at 9 bases. Losses at the gene ends were 4 bases for V and 3 bases for J; bases not matched to a gene: 2. This CDR3 is built from 14 residues. Germline CDR1 and CDR2: SNHLY and FYNNEI. CDR3 residues: CASSADRGTDTQYF. CDR3 DNA sequence: TGTGCCAGCAGTGCAGACAGGGGGACAGATACGCAGTATTTT.

This chain links TRBV18 with TRBJ2-1; 8 bases are a match to TRBD2. The CDR3 sequence is 16 residues long. Germline V gene data show CDR1 as KGHSH and CDR2 as LQKENI. The ends lost 3 bases at V and 9 bases at J; junction bases unmatched: 13. This CDR3 reads CASSPAGGGGIGEQFF. The CDR3 region has the DNA TGTGCCAGCTCACCCGCCGGGGGCGGGGGGATAGGTGAGCAGTTCTTC.

This chain connects TRBV7-2 to TRBJ2-3; no clear D. V lost 3 bases and J lost 4, with 8 bases in between. Germline CDR1 SGHTA, CDR2 FQGNSA. The length of the CDR3 is 13 residues. The CDR3 DNA reads TGTGCCAGCAGCTTGATCAGGTCAGATACGCAGTATTTT. It codes for CASSLIRSDTQYF.

About this clone: It is unclear where the CDR3 begins or ends on the DNA, so no DNA is shown, and the CDR3 is as TCRdb lists it. In the same sample, other DNA sequences code for this CDR3. The chain is built from TRBV7-9 and TRBJ2-2; TRBD1 reflects the table's D call only, with no check against the DNA. The CDR3 region is 15 residues in length, termini included. Germline lookup yields CDR1 SEHNR and CDR2 FQNEAQ (reference sequence). The CDR3 protein is CASSFGQGDTGELFF.

This clone was counted only a few times. The chain combines TRBV12-3 or TRBV12-4 with TRBJ1-1, with unresolved D. V lost 8 bases to trimming and J lost 3 bases, with 13 bases between them. The length of the CDR3 is 13 residues. In nucleotides, the CDR3 is TGTGCCAGCTGGCGAGGTTCTTACACTGAAGCTTTCTTT. This sequence encodes CASWRGSYTEAFF.

DNA of the CDR3: TGCGCCAGCAGCCAAGCTCTGACAGGGCCCGATTATGGCTACACCTTC. It translates to CASSQALTGPDYGYTF. The chain carries TRBV4-3 and TRBJ1-2; 7 bases map to TRBD1. This CDR3 is built from 16 residues. Germline CDR1 reads LGHNA; CDR2 reads YSLEER. Trimming removed 1 base from V and 5 bases from J; junction bases left unmatched: 10.

J is TRBJ2-3 and V is TRBV19; 7 bases are shared with TRBD1. With V trimmed by 5 bases and J by 2 bases, 10 bases remained unmatched. The CDR3 runs to 16 residues. Germline V gene lookup returns CDR1 LNHDA and CDR2 SQIVND (reference sequence). CDR3 DNA sequence: TGTGCCAGTAGTCTACAGGGGCCGAAACTCACAGATACGCAGTATTTT. Its translation is CASSLQGPKLTDTQYF.

This chain connects TRBV5-5 to TRBJ2-3; D might be TRBD2 (6 bases). Germline lookup yields CDR1 SGHKS and CDR2 YYEKEE (reference sequence). CDR3 length equals 16 residues. V lost 0 bases to trimming and J lost 4 bases, with 15 bases between them. The CDR3 here is CASSLVGGASSDTQYF. CDR3 sequence (DNA): TGTGCCAGCAGCTTGGTCGGGGGTGCATCATCAGATACGCAGTATTTT.

The CDR3 sequence is CAIREQDRGSYEQYF. The CDR3 nucleotides are TGTGCCATCAGGGAACAGGACAGGGGCTCCTACGAGCAGTACTTC. This sequence joins TRBV10-3 and TRBJ2-7, with TRBD1 identical over 9 bases. Germline CDR1 ENHRY, CDR2 SYGVKD. With 6 bases clipped from V and 0 bases from J, the junction kept 6 bases outside the gene matches. This CDR3 spans 15 amino acids.

The rearrangement joins TRBV5-1 to TRBJ2-7; TRBD2 matches 10 bases. Germline CDR1 reads SGHRS; CDR2 reads YFSETQ. V lost 4 bases, J lost 5 bases, and 6 bases stayed unmatched. The CDR3 has 14 residues. The CDR3 loop is CASSPSGGAHEQYF. The CDR3 DNA sequence: TGCGCCAGCAGCCCCAGCGGGGGGGCCCACGAGCAGTACTTC.

This chain uses TRBV18 with TRBJ2-7, with D perhaps matching TRBD2 (5 bases). The CDR3 is 15 amino acids. Between the trimmed V and J ends, which lost 2 bases and 3 bases, there was a span of 14 bases. CDR1 and CDR2 (germline): KGHSH, LQKENI. This CDR3 is CASSPSAGSLYEQYF. CDR3 in DNA: TGTGCCAGCTCACCATCTGCGGGTTCTCTCTACGAGCAGTACTTC.

This rearrangement joins TRBV2 to TRBJ2-1; TRBD2 aligns across 12 bases. V lost 7 bases to trimming and J lost 8 bases; unmatched junction nucleotides: 6. The CDR3 runs 14 residues. Germline CDR1 reads SNHLY; CDR2 reads FYNNEI. CDR3 residues: CASIWTSGDHEQFF. The CDR3 DNA reads TGTGCCAGCATCTGGACTAGCGGGGACCATGAGCAGTTCTTC.

Here the CDR3 DNA reads TGTGCCAGCAGACAGGGGGGCTTCGACGGCTACACCTTC. Amino acids: CASRQGGFDGYTF. J is TRBJ1-2 and V is TRBV2, with 8 bases matching TRBD1. This CDR3 has 13 amino acids. Unmatched junction bases numbered 8, after V lost 6 bases and J lost 8 bases. Germline values: CDR1 SNHLY, CDR2 FYNNEI.

The chain recombines TRBV7-7 with TRBJ2-2; TRBD1 agrees at 9 bases. In germline, CDR1 is SSHAT, CDR2 FNYEAQ (reference sequence). The CDR3 loop spans 18 amino acids. V dropped 5 bases and J dropped 3; count of bases not matched to a gene: 13. DNA of the CDR3: TGTGCCAGCAGCCCCCTACAACGGACAGGGGTGGACACCGGGGAGCTGTTTTTT. This encodes CASSPLQRTGVDTGELFF.

The V gene is TRBV3-1 (or the pseudogene TRBV3-2), the J gene TRBJ2-7; TRBD2 matches at 7 bases. The CDR3 contains 14 residues. Germline V CDR1 and CDR2: LGHDT, YNNKEL (reference sequence). With 4 bases clipped from V and 3 bases from J, the junction kept 6 bases outside the gene matches. CDR3 amino acids: CASSPHGLVYEQYF. The CDR3 coding sequence is TGTGCCAGCAGCCCCCATGGACTAGTCTACGAGCAGTACTTC.

The chain carries TRBV20-1 and TRBJ1-3; D is unresolved. The CDR3 has 11 amino acids. Trimming removed 4 bases from V and 1 base from J, with 2 bases in between. The germline CDR1 and CDR2 sequences are DFQATT and SNEGSKA (reference sequence). The CDR3: CSATSGNTIYF. Here the CDR3 DNA reads TGCAGTGCTACTTCTGGAAACACCATATATTTT.

This clone was counted between two and nine times. The chain carries TRBV7-8 and TRBJ2-1; possibly TRBD2 for D (6 bases). This CDR3 region has 13 residues. V was trimmed by 2 bases and J by 7 bases, leaving 9 bases between them. CDR1 SGHVS and CDR2 FQNEAQ come from the germline V gene. CDR3 nucleotide sequence: TGTGCCAGCAGCTTACAGGAGGGGAATGAGCAGTTCTTC. The encoded protein is CASSLQEGNEQFF. The variable domain in full, with the rest retrieved from reference TRBV7-8 and TRBJ2-1, is GAGVSQSPRYKVAKRGQDVALRCDPISGHVSLFWYQQALGQGPEFLTYFQNEAQLDKSGLPSDRFFAERPEGSVSTLKIQRTQQEDSAVYLCASSLQEGNEQFFGPGTRLTVL.

The V call is TRBV11-3, the J call TRBJ1-6, with 7 bases that match TRBD1. The CDR3 contains 13 residues. With 2 bases clipped from V and 9 bases from J, the junction kept 1 base outside the gene matches. Per the germline V gene, CDR1 is SGHNT and CDR2 is YENEEA. The DNA for the CDR3 is TGTGCCAGCAGCTTAACAGGGGTTTCACCCCTCCACTTT. Translation gives CASSLTGVSPLHF.

The chain is built from TRBV4-2 and TRBJ2-3; 9 bases align to TRBD2. Germline V gene lookup returns CDR1 LGHNA and CDR2 YNFKEQ. The CDR3 is made up of 19 amino acids. V was clipped by 0 bases and J by 1 base; unmatched bases: 11. DNA of the CDR3: TGTGCCAGCAGCCAAGATCTCAGCGGGGGGATGGTCGGCACAGATACGCAGTATTTT. This encodes CASSQDLSGGMVGTDTQYF.

The chain has TRBV10-1 and TRBJ2-3, with a weak D call TRBD1 (6 bases). Trimming shortened V by 3 bases and J by 7 bases, and 14 bases separated the two germline ends. CDR3 size: 14 residues. Per the germline V gene, CDR1 is WNHNN and CDR2 is SYGVQD (reference sequence). The CDR3 sequence is CASSDGDTGNTQYF. CDR3 bases: TGCGCCAGCAGTGATGGGGACACGGGTAATACGCAGTATTTT.

The chain has TRBV4-1 and TRBJ2-1; D unresolved. Germline CDR1 is MGHRA and CDR2 is YSYEKL. This CDR3 is 13 amino acids long. Trimming took 1 base from V and 10 from J, leaving 11 bases between them. As DNA, the CDR3 is TGCGCCAGCAGCCAAGTGCACAGAACAGAGCAGTTCTTC. As protein: CASSQVHRTEQFF.

This rearrangement joins TRBV18 to TRBJ1-2; D call uncertain. The CDR3 has 15 residues. The germline gives CDR1 KGHSH, CDR2 LQKENI. Between the trimmed V and J ends, which lost 8 bases and 5 bases, there was a span of 21 bases. The CDR3 nucleotides are TGTGCCAGCACCGAAATTCCCTCGGCGGCATATGGCTACACCTTC. It is translated as CASTEIPSAAYGYTF.

This chain joins TRBV10-3 and TRBJ2-1; no clear D gene. Trimming took 4 bases from V and 0 from J, leaving 10 bases between them. CDR3 length equals 15 residues. The germline V gene encodes CDR1 ENHRY and CDR2 SYGVKD. This CDR3 reads CAISGAYSSYNEQFF. CDR3 DNA: TGTGCCATCAGTGGTGCCTACAGCTCCTACAATGAGCAGTTCTTC.

This rearrangement joins TRBV6-5 to TRBJ2-3; no definite D call. Trimming shortened V by 6 bases and J by 0 bases, and 10 bases separated the two germline ends. From germline, CDR1 is MNHEY and CDR2 SVGAGI. The CDR3 is 14 residues long. CDR3 residues: CASRLVSSTDTQYF. CDR3 in DNA: TGTGCCAGCAGGTTAGTCTCTAGCACAGATACGCAGTATTTT.

This chain links TRBV3-1 (or the pseudogene TRBV3-2) with TRBJ1-2, with D maybe TRBD1 (5 bases). The germline V gene has CDR1 LGHDT and CDR2 YNNKEL (reference sequence). This CDR3 spans 17 amino acids. Trimming stripped 3 bases from V and 8 bases from J, with 25 bases between. CDR3 residues: CASSHSIPVGPHKGYTF. The CDR3 coding sequence is TGTGCCAGCAGCCATAGTATTCCGGTGGGGCCCCACAAAGGCTACACCTTC.

The chain carries TRBV13 and TRBJ2-3, with 7 bases lining up with TRBD1. V lost 5 bases, J lost 1 base, and 9 bases stayed unmatched. The CDR3 loop spans 16 amino acids. Germline CDR1 is PRHDT and CDR2 is FYEKMQ (reference sequence). The CDR3 here is CASSPEQGFGTDTQYF. CDR3 DNA sequence: TGTGCCAGCAGCCCCGAACAGGGGTTCGGCACAGATACGCAGTATTTT.

The chain links TRBV14 to TRBJ1-1, with D possibly TRBD1 on 5 matching bases. Trimming cost V 1 base and J 11 bases, with 14 bases left between them. The CDR3 consists of 13 residues. Germline CDR1 is SGHDN and CDR2 is FVKESK. The CDR3 DNA sequence: TGTGCCAGCAGCCAAGTGAGGGGAGGAAAGGCTTTCTTT. Protein product: CASSQVRGGKAFF.

The chain combines TRBV5-1 with TRBJ2-7; 9 bases fit TRBD1. This CDR3 spans 15 amino acids. V shed 2 bases and J 0 bases; nucleotides not matched to a gene: 3. The germline V gene encodes CDR1 SGHRS and CDR2 YFSETQ. CDR3 in DNA: TGCGCCAGCAGCTTCCGGGACAGGGACTCCTACGAGCAGTACTTC. It specifies CASSFRDRDSYEQYF.

This clone appeared a single time. The rearrangement joins TRBV5-1 to TRBJ1-3, with 9 positions matching TRBD1. In germline, CDR1 is SGHRS, CDR2 YFSETQ. The CDR3 is 15 amino acids. The trim removed 4 bases at V and 4 bases at J, leaving 6 bases unmatched. The DNA for the CDR3 is TGCGCCAGCAGCATCGGGACAGGGCGAGGAAACACCATATATTTT. It specifies CASSIGTGRGNTIYF.

A few counts support this clone. The chain combines TRBV6-4 with TRBJ2-2, with D maybe TRBD1 (5 bases). CDR3 length: 13 residues. V was cut by 0 bases and J by 7 bases, with 6 bases left in between. Germline V CDR1 and CDR2: MRHNA, SNTAGT. CDR3 residues: CASSDSDSGELFF. For the CDR3, the DNA is TGTGCCAGCAGTGACTCCGACAGCGGGGAGCTGTTTTTT.

V and J are TRBV7-6 and TRBJ1-2, with 11 positions matching TRBD1. CDR3 size: 16 residues. The germline V gene encodes CDR1 SGHVS and CDR2 FNYEAQ. Trimming cost V 1 base and J 8 bases; bases outside gene matches: 9. DNA of the CDR3: TGTGCCAGCAGCTTAGATCCCGGGACAGGGGGACACGGCTACACCTTC. Its protein is CASSLDPGTGGHGYTF.